This T cell receptor (beta chain) was recovered during a study of control samples from healthy donors and cancer patients. Sequencing used immunoSEQ multiplex PCR; TCRdb keeps in-frame clones, though not all of them. The sample has 150,000 to 200,000 clones, about nine tenths seen once. Germline CDR1 reads MNHEY; CDR2 reads SVGAGI. There are 16 residues in the CDR3. V was pared by 6 bases and J by 3 bases, with 18 bases between. Sequences were obtained from blood. The rearrangement uses TRBV6-5 and TRBJ1-3; D gene uncertain. The sequence was collected from a middle-aged woman in good health. The CDR3 DNA reads as TGTGCCAGCAGCTACCTACACGTCGAGGGTGGAAACACCATATATTTT. Its protein product is CASSYLHVEGGNTIYF.